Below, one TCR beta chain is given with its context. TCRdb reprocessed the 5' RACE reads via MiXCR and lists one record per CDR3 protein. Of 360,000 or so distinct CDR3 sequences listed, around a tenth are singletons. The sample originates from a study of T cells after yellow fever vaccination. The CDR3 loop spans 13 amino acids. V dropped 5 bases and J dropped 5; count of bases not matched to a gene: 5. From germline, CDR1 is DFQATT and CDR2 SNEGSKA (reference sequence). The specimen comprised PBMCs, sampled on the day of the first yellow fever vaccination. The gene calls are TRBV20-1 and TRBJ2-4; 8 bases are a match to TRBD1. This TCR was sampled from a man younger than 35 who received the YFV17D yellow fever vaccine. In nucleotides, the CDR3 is TGCAGTGCTTCTCAGGGGGCCCAAAACATTCAGTACTTC. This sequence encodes CSASQGAQNIQYF.